This T cell receptor beta chain was sequenced for a study of T cells in Graves' hyperthyroidism and ophthalmopathy. Whole-study results and caveats: Ophthalmopathy was predicted by the model a median of 6.5 months ahead of onset. Blood shared most expanded thyroid clonotypes above 0.001.

As to this clonotype: What it recognizes is unknown.

Researchers took RNA transcripts and amplified the TCR beta CDR3 regions from them. TCR CDR3 underwent first-round RT-PCR with the HTBI primer set. Each CDR3 protein is one row after TCRdb ran MiXCR on the multiplex PCR reads. The sample shows approximately 700,000 distinct CDR3 sequences, just under 45% of them seen only once. V lost 4 bases, J lost 2 bases, and 9 bases lay in between. CDR3 length: 15 residues. Per germline, CDR1 SNHLY and CDR2 FYNNEI. Sequencing was done on a sample of peripheral blood or thyroid tissue (not recorded which). The V call is TRBV2, the J call TRBJ2-6, with D perhaps matching TRBD1 (5 bases). The sequence came from an adult man with Graves' disease, either hyperthyroidism or ophthalmopathy (not recorded which). The CDR3 bases are TGTGCCAGCAGTGTCCCAGGGACTGGGGCCAACGTCCTGACTTTC. This codes for CASSVPGTGANVLTF.